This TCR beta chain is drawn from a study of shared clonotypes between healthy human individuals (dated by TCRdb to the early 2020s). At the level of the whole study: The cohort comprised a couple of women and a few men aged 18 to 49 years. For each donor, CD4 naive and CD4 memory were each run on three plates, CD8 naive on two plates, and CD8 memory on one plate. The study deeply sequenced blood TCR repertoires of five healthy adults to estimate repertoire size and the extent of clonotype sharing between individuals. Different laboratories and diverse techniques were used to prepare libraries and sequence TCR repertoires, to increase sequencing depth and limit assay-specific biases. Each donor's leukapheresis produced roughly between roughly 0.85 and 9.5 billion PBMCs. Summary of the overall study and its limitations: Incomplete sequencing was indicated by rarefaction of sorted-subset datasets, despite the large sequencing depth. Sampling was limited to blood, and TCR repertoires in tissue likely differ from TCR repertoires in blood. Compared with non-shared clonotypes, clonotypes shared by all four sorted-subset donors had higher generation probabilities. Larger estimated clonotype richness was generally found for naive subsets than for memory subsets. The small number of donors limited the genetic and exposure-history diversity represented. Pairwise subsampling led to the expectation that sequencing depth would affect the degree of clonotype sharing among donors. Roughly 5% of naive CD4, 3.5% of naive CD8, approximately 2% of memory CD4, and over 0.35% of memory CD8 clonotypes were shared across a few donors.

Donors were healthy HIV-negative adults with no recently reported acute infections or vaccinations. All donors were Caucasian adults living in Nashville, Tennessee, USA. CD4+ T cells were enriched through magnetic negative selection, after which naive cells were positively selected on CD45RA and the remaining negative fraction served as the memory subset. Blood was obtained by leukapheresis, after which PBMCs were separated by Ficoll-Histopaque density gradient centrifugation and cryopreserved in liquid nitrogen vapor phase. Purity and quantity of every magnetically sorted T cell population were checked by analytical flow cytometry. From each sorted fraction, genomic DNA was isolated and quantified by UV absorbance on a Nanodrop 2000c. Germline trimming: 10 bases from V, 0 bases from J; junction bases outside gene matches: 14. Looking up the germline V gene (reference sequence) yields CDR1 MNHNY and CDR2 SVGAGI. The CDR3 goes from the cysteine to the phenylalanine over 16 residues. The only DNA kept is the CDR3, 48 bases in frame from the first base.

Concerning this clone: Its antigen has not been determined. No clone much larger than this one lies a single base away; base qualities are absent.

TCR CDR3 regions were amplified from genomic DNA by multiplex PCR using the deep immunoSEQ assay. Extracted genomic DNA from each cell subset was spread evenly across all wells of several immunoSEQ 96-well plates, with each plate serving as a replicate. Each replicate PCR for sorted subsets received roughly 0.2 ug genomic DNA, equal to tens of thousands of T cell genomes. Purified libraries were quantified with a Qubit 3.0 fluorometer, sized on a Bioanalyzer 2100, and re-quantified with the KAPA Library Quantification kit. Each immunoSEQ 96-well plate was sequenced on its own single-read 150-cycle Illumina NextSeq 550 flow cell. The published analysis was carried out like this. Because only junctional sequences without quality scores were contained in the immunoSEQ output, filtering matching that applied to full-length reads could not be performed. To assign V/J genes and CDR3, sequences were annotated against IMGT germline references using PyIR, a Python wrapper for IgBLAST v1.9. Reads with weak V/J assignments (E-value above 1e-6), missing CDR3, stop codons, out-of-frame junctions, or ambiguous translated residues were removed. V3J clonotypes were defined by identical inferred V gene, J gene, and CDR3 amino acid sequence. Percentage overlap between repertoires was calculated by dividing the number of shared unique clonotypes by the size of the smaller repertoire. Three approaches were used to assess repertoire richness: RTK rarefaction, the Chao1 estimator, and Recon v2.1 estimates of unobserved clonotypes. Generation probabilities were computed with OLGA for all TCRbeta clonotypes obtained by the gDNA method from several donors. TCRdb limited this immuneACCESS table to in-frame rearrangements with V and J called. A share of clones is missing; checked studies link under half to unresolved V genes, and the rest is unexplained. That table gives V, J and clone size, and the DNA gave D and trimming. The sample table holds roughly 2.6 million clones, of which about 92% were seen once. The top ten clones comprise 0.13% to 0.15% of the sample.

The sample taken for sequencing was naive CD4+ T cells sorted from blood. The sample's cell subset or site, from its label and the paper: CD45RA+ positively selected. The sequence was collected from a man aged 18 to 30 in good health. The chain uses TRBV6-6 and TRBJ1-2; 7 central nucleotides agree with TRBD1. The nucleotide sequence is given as TGTGCCATTCACAGACAGGGACTTCTCGCTAACTATGGCTACACCTTC. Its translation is CAIHRQGLLANYGYTF.